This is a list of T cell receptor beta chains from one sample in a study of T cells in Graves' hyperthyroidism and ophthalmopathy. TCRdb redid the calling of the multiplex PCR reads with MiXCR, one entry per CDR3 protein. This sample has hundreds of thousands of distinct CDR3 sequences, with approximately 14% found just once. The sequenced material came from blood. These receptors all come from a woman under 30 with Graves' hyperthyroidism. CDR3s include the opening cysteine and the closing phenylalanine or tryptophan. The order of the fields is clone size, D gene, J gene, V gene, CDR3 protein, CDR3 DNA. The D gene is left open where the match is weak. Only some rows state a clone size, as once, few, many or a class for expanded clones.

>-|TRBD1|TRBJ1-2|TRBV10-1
CASSAPGQDPYGYTF
TGTGCCAGCAGTGCCCCGGGACAGGATCCCTATGGCTACACCTTC
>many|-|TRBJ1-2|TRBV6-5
CASSYSFPKPLANGVTYGYTF
TGTGCCAGCAGTTACTCTTTTCCTAAACCCCTGGCTAATGGAGTGACCTATGGCTACACCTTC
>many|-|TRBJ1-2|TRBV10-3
CAISDGGLDYGYTF
TGTGCCATCAGTGACGGGGGGCTGGACTATGGCTACACCTTC
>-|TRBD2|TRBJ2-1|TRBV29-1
CSVGGVAGHNEQFF
TGCAGCGTCGGGGGGGTAGCGGGCCACAATGAGCAGTTCTTC
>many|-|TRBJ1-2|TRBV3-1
CASSHQAGHGYTF
TGTGCCAGCAGCCACCAGGCAGGGCATGGCTACACCTTC
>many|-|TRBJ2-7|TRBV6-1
CASRGFSSSYEQYF
TGTGCCAGCAGGGGATTCTCCAGCTCCTACGAGCAGTACTTC
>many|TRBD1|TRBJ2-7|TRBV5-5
CASSPGQGRDEQYF
TGTGCCAGCAGCCCGGGACAGGGGAGAGACGAGCAGTACTTC
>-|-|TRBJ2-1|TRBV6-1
CASSSYRVHEQFF
TGTGCCAGCAGCTCTTACAGGGTCCATGAGCAGTTCTTC
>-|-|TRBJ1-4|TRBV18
CASSQKRGLNEKLFF
TGTGCCAGCTCCCAAAAGCGGGGCCTGAACGAAAAACTGTTTTTT
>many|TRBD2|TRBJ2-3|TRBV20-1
CSASKAIPLAGGVADTQYF
TGCAGTGCTAGCAAAGCAATACCACTAGCGGGGGGGGTAGCAGATACGCAGTATTTT
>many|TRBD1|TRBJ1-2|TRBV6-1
CASSGPGQGINYGYTF
TGTGCCAGCAGTGGCCCGGGACAGGGGATTAACTATGGCTACACCTTC
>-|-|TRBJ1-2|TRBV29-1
CSVDLVVPGNYGYTF
TGCAGCGTTGATTTAGTAGTTCCGGGGAACTATGGCTACACCTTC
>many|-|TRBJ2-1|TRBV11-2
CASSLNGGVEGEFF
TGTGCCAGCAGCTTAAATGGGGGAGTTGAAGGGGAGTTCTTC
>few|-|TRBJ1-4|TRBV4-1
CASSQDRLRNEKLFF
TGCGCCAGCAGCCAAGACAGGTTAAGAAATGAAAAACTGTTTTTT
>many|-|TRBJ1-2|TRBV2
CASSEWERGENYGYTF
TGTGCCAGCAGTGAATGGGAGAGGGGTGAAAACTATGGCTACACCTTC
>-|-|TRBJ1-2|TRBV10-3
CAISRAGGAANYGYTF
TGTGCCATCAGTAGGGCGGGGGGGGCGGCTAACTATGGCTACACCTTC
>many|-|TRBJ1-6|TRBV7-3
CASSLVGNSPLHF
TGTGCCAGCAGCTTAGTGGGAAATTCACCCCTCCACTTT
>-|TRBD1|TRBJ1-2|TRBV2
CASSEAPRGTYGYTF
TGTGCCAGCAGTGAAGCCCCCAGGGGGACCTATGGTTACACCTTC
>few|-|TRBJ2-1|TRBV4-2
CASSLPVLGGSYNEQFF
TGTGCCAGCAGCCTCCCCGTTTTGGGGGGCTCCTACAATGAGCAGTTCTTC
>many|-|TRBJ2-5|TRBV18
CASSLELEETQYF
TGTGCCAGCTCACTTGAGTTGGAAGAGACCCAGTACTTC
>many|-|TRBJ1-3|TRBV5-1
CASSAQGSFSGNTIYF
TGCGCCAGCAGCGCCCAGGGTTCCTTCTCTGGAAACACCATATATTTT
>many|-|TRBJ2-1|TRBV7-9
CASSFDEQFF
TGTGCCAGCAGCTTCGACGAGCAGTTCTTC
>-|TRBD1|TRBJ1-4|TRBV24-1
CATSDGDRSNEKLFF
TGTGCCACCAGTGACGGGGACAGGTCAAATGAAAAACTGTTTTTT
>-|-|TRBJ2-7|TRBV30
CAWTSGFQQYF
TGTGCCTGGACATCGGGGTTTCAGCAGTACTTC
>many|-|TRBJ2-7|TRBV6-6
CASSYSTGGAYEQYF
TGTGCCAGCAGTTACTCGACTGGCGGAGCCTACGAGCAGTACTTC
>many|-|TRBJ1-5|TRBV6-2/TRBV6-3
CASSGQTYSNQPQHF
TGTGCCAGCAGCGGACAGACTTATAGCAATCAGCCCCAGCATTTT
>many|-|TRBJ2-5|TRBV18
CASTRGRQETQYF
TGTGCCAGCACCCGGGGGCGCCAAGAGACCCAGTACTTC
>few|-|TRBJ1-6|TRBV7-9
CASSPSAGYSPLHF
TGTGCCAGCAGCCCATCCGCCGGGTATTCACCCCTCCACTTT
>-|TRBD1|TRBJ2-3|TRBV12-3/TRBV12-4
CASRQGPDTQYF
TGTGCCAGCAGACAGGGGCCAGATACGCAGTATTTT
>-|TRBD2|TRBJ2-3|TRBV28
CASSSFSGASGGTTDTQYF
TGTGCCAGCAGTTCTTTCTCAGGGGCTAGCGGGGGGACCACAGATACGCAGTATTTT
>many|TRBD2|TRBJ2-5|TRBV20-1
CSARAGTSGRGETQYF
TGCAGTGCTAGAGCCGGGACTAGCGGGAGGGGTGAGACCCAGTACTTC
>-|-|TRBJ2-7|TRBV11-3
CASSLEDLYEQYF
TGTGCCAGCAGCTTAGAGGACCTCTACGAGCAGTACTTC
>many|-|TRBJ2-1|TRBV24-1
CATSDGRLVGYNEQFF
TGTGCCACCAGTGATGGACGACTAGTCGGCTACAATGAGCAGTTCTTC
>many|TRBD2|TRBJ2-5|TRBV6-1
CASSPGTSGSSTQYF
TGTGCCAGCAGCCCCGGGACTAGCGGGTCTTCAACCCAGTACTTC
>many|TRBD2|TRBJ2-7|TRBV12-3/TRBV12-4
CASSGTSDDFYEQYF
TGTGCCAGCAGTGGGACTAGCGATGACTTCTACGAGCAGTACTTC
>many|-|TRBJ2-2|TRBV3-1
CASSQDWGTYTGELFF
TGTGCCAGCAGCCAAGATTGGGGGACCTACACCGGGGAGCTGTTTTTT